This note documents a single T cell receptor beta chain sequence. The entry originates in a study of blood T cell repertoires in COVID-19. In the study overall: Samples representing acute and convalescent COVID-19 were sourced from the United States, Italy and Spain.

V lost 4 bases to trimming and J lost 0 bases; unmatched junction nucleotides: 5. Germline assignment: CDR1 SGDLS and CDR2 YYNGEE. This CDR3 is 16 amino acids long. In the study's own analysis: Amplification of reference gene primers was used by the study to estimate nucleated cell counts. Generated by immunoSEQ multiplex PCR, the TCRdb table keeps only in-frame clones and is missing some. Clone size and V and J calls were adopted from that table, with D and trimming inferred from the DNA. The table lists a few hundred thousand clones, 75% to 90% of them singletons. The source is a woman aged 40 to 50 with acute or convalescent COVID-19. The chain recombines TRBV9 with TRBJ2-1, with 9 nucleotides matching TRBD2. Input material: peripheral blood. The DNA of the CDR3 is TGTGCCAGCAGCCCCATAGCGGGGGCCTCCTACAATGAGCAGTTCTTC. Amino acid sequence: CASSPIAGASYNEQFF.